In this sample, the clone carrying this T cell receptor (beta chain) turned up many times. Antigen unknown. The CDR3 contains 14 residues. The V end lost 6 bases, the J end lost 5 bases, and 16 bases lay between the germline ends. Germline V CDR1 and CDR2: SNHLY, FYNNEI. Described time point: newly diagnosed GD, antithyroid drugs for less than 3 months. The TCR library was made from RNA extracted from PBMCs. It was American Thyroid Association guidelines that determined Graves' disease diagnosis. These data originate in a study of regulatory T cells in long-lasting Graves disease. Notes on the study in general: Under persistent disease, TRBV28, TRBJ1-2 and TRBJ2-5 were used preferentially. Whereas new patients shared 900 to 1,000 public clonotypes, persistent patients shared more, at about 3,000.

Researchers made TCR beta libraries by using iRepertoire HTBI primers and running Arm-PCR on CDR3 regions. TCRdb re-derived calls from the multiplex PCR reads in MiXCR, one entry per CDR3 protein. The sample contains hundreds of thousands of distinct CDR3 sequences, roughly 14% of which appear only once. The same data also contributed to another study, on T cells in Graves' hyperthyroidism and ophthalmopathy.

This sequence originates from a young man with Graves disease. The specimen comprised peripheral blood mononuclear cells (PBMCs), sampled at new diagnosis, from a patient treated with antithyroid drugs. J is TRBJ2-5 and V is TRBV2; D may be TRBD2 (7 bases). The CDR3 sequence: CASRIKGGGETQYF. The CDR3 DNA reads as TGTGCCAGCAGAATAAAGGGGGGAGGGGAGACCCAGTACTTC.